What follows is one T cell receptor beta chain and its context. Its antigen is not known. Assay: immunoSEQ multiplex PCR; the TCRdb copy retains only in-frame clones and omits some. The table lists under 70,000 clones, about 70% of them singletons. The data originate from a study of PD-1 blockade in classical Hodgkin lymphoma. Study-wide results and limits: By C4D1, CD4+ diversity increased significantly, especially in complete responders.

All patients relapsed after autologous stem cell transplantation, and brentuximab vedotin exposure varied. This CDR3 comprises 17 residues. Germline CDR1 is ENHRY and CDR2 is SYGVKD. The V gene end was trimmed by 5 bases and the J gene end by 4 bases; junction bases not matched to a gene: 12. The sample was peripheral blood mononuclear cells (PBMCs), taken before the second cycle of nivolumab. The receptor's source is a human donor with classical Hodgkin lymphoma. V and J are TRBV10-3 and TRBJ2-7, with 12 positions matching TRBD1. The CDR3 DNA reads TGTGCCATCAGTCTACGCCGGCCGGGACAGGGGGCGTACGAGCAGTACTTC. Residues: CAISLRRPGQGAYEQYF.